This T cell receptor beta chain was profiled in a study of shared clonotypes between healthy human individuals. As regards this clone: Other DNA sequences in the sample encode the same CDR3.

Repertoires were generated with immunoSEQ multiplex PCR, while TCRdb's copy carries only in-frame clones and drops some. The table lists 2 million to 3 million clones, over 85% of them singletons. V lost 0 bases, J lost 7 bases, and 3 bases lay in between. CDR1 is SEHNR and CDR2 is FQNEAQ in the germline V gene (reference sequence). The CDR3 is made up of 11 amino acids. The chain couples TRBV7-9 to TRBJ1-2; D gene ambiguous. The clonotype comes from a man between 18 and 29 years old in good health. The sequenced material came from naive CD4+ T cells sorted from blood. Specified subset: CD45RA+ positively selected. The DNA of the CDR3 is TGTGCCAGCAGCTTAGCTCTTGGCTACACCTTC. Translating it yields CASSLALGYTF.